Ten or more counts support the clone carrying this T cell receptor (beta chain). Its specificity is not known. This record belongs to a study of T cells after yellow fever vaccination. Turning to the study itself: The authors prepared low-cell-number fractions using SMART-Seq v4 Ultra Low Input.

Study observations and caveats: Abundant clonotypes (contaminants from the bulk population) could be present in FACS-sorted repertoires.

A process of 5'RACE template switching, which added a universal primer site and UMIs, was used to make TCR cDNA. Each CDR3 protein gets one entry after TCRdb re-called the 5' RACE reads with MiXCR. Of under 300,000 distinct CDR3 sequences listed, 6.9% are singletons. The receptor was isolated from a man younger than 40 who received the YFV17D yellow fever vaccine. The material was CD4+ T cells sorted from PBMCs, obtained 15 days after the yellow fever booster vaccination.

The chain's CDR3 is CASSLVSGSSYNEQFF. CDR3 in DNA: TGCGCCAGCAGCTTGGTTAGCGGGAGCTCCTACAATGAGCAGTTCTTC. The chain combines TRBV5-1 with TRBJ2-1, with 9 bases that match TRBD2. The CDR3 contains 16 residues. V shed 0 bases and J 0 bases; nucleotides not matched to a gene: 1. CDR1 and CDR2 from the germline V gene are SGHRS and YFSETQ.